This record looks at one T cell receptor (beta chain) sequence and its context. Its antigen remains undetermined. No per-base quality is available; no much larger clone lies one base away. TCRbeta CDR3 regions were amplified from genomic DNA using the immunoSEQ Assay, a bias-controlled multiplex PCR. The study's own analysis went as follows. The number of nucleated cells in each sample was estimated from the amplification of reference gene primers within the assay. To quantify the absolute abundance of each unique TCRbeta CDR3 rearrangement, sequence reads were collapsed and filtered. For each sample, productive Simpson clonality was calculated as the square root of Simpson's diversity index across productive rearrangements. Drawn from immuneACCESS, this table holds only the in-frame rearrangements with V and J called that TCRdb kept. Clones are partly lost; checked studies trace under half to an unresolved V gene and leave the rest unexplained. Clone size and V and J calls were adopted from that table, with D and trimming inferred from the DNA. Counted in this sample were 350,000 to 550,000 clones; more than 80% of them appeared once. 0.9% to 1.2% of the sample rests with the top ten.

Taken from cysteine to phenylalanine, the CDR3 has 16 residues. The kept DNA is CDR3 alone, 48 bases in frame from the first base. V was cut back by 6 bases and J by 2 bases, leaving a gap of 19 bases between them. Per the germline V gene, SGHRS is the CDR1 and YFSETQ is the CDR2. Participants in the prospective study were enrolled through a virtual design, were aged about 18 to 90 years, and lived in under 25 United States geographic areas. Cohort assignment in the prospective study relied on participant-reported clinical history from a screening survey and a study questionnaire. Recovered participants in ImmuneRACE Cohort 3 were defined by two consecutive negative NP/OP PCR tests, clearance by a healthcare professional, or resolution of symptoms. In the prospective study, whole blood, serum and a nasopharyngeal or oropharyngeal swab were collected from each participant by mobile phlebotomists. Additional blood draws and questionnaires over an approximately 2-month period could optionally be provided by prospective study participants. Prospective study blood samples were shipped either frozen or at room temperature before DNA extraction.

The sample belongs to a study of blood T cell repertoires in COVID-19 (dated by TCRdb to the early 2020s). About the study as a whole: Samples covering the acute and convalescent phases of COVID-19 were provided by collaborators in the United States, Italy and Spain. The prospective study material was composed of cDNA or gDNA derived from T cells, B-cell-depleted T cells, or PBMCs. The dataset comprised deeply sampled blood TCRbeta repertoires from subjects exposed to, actively infected with, or recovered from COVID-19. The repertoires were released in a freely available public database meant as a resource for research on the immune response to SARS-CoV-2. Samples were obtained from the ongoing ImmuneRACE study (first 160 participants) and from about 1,300 subjects provided by 6 global collaborators. The sample metadata nearly always contained a de-identified subject ID, COVID-19 status, age in years and sex. Where HLA class I and class II types were available, the types were taken from metadata supplied by the sample provider, not from assay-based typing.

What the work shows at the level of the full study, not this receptor alone: The quantity of clinical and demographic metadata differed by source and by participant and was supplied without curation.

This sequence originates from a young man who had recovered from COVID-19. The sequence joins TRBV5-1 to TRBJ2-3; a weak D assignment points to TRBD2 (5 bases agree). Sequenced sample: PBMCs or T cells enriched from blood (not recorded which). The CDR3 loop reads CASTRGGSAYTDTQYF. The DNA reads TGCGCCAGCACCCGGGGTGGGTCGGCCTACACAGATACGCAGTATTTT.